This T cell receptor beta chain originates from a study of persistence of HIV-infected CD4 T cells. From germline, CDR1 is MRHNA and CDR2 SNTAGT. The V and J ends lost 5 bases and 1 base respectively, with 16 bases between them. The CDR3 spans 16 residues. This was the immunoSEQ version 4 assay in survey mode. Libraries were prepared by immunoSEQ multiplex PCR; TCRdb keeps only in-frame clonotypes and omits some of them. Of tens of thousands of clones detected, around 80% appear once; the ten largest clones hold less than 3%. The stimulus was lysate of CMV-infected fibroblasts, around 10 ug/mL. Memory cells lacking CD40L and CD69 with high CD45RO were sorted. About this clone itself: Its antigen is not known.

This receptor was obtained from an adult man with HIV who was CMV-seropositive. The chain is built from TRBV6-4 and TRBJ2-3; D not resolved. The source was CD4+ T cells sorted from PBMCs after roughly 20-hour stimulation, collected from a patient who received antiretroviral therapy. The CDR3, as DNA: TGTGCCAGCAGTCAGACGGCGGTAGTTGGCACAGATACGCAGTATTTT. It encodes CASSQTAVVGTDTQYF.